Listed below are T cell receptor beta chains from one sample, sequenced in a study of T cell responses to AZD1222 COVID-19 vaccine. TCRdb's copy holds only in-frame clones and misses some; the assay was immunoSEQ multiplex PCR. The sample has more than 85,000 clones, roughly 92% seen once. The material sequenced was peripheral blood, taken 28 days after the second AZD1222 dose. These receptors all come from an adult who received the AZD1222 COVID-19 vaccine. Both conserved end residues are part of each CDR3. The D gene is left open where the match is weak. Some rows mark clone size as missing; the rest say once, few, many or name a class of expanded clone.

TRBV7-3	.	TRBJ2-1	.	TGTGCCAGCAGCCTCGGCGCGGCCAATGAGCAGTTCTTC	CASSLGAANEQFF
TRBV4-1	.	TRBJ1-5	.	TGCGCCAGCAGCCAAGATGGGGCCTCCAATCAGCCCCAGCATTTT	CASSQDGASNQPQHF
TRBV7-2	.	TRBJ1-4	.	TGTGCCAGCAGCTTAGCGTGGGGGACGGGTGAAAAACTGTTTTTT	CASSLAWGTGEKLFF
TRBV19	.	TRBJ2-1	.	TGTGCCAGTAGTATAGCTGGGGGCCCCTACAATGAGCAGTTCTTC	CASSIAGGPYNEQFF
TRBV2	once	TRBJ2-2	TRBD2	TGTGCCAGCAGTGTTGAAGCGGGGGCCGGGGAGCTGTTTTTT	CASSVEAGAGELFF
TRBV5-1	.	TRBJ1-3	.	TGCGCCAGCAGCGCCGACAGCCTGACCTCTGGAAACACCATATATTTT	CASSADSLTSGNTIYF
TRBV5-1	.	TRBJ2-7	.	TGCGCCAGCAGCTTGGTGGCTCAGGGTAACTACGAGCAGTACTTC	CASSLVAQGNYEQYF
TRBV2	.	TRBJ1-4	.	TGTGCCAGCAGTATACAGGGAACTAATGAAAAACTGTTTTTT	CASSIQGTNEKLFF
TRBV30	.	TRBJ1-3	TRBD1	TGTGCCTGGAGGGACAGGTTTGATACTGGAAACACCATATATTTT	CAWRDRFDTGNTIYF
TRBV5-1	.	TRBJ2-2	TRBD2	TGCGCCAGCAGCTTGAACTCAGCGGGGGGTTCCACCGGGGAGCTGTTTTTT	CASSLNSAGGSTGELFF
TRBV5-1	.	TRBJ1-1	.	TGCGCCAGCAGCTTGGCCCTAGACAGTGAAGCTTTCTTT	CASSLALDSEAFF
TRBV3-1/TRBV3-2	.	TRBJ2-1	TRBD2	TGTGCCAGCAGCTTTAGCGGGAGGTACTACAATGAGCAGTTCTTC	CASSFSGRYYNEQFF
TRBV25-1	once	TRBJ1-6	.	TGTGCCAGCAGTTGGGGGGACTCCTATAATTCACCCCTCCACTTT	CASSWGDSYNSPLHF